The clone carrying this T cell receptor beta chain appeared a few times. The V and J ends lost 7 bases and 6 bases respectively, with 19 bases between them. This CDR3 region has 15 residues. CDR1 SGHTA and CDR2 FQGNSA come from the germline V gene. TCRdb analysed the RT-PCR reads with MiXCR anew, one entry per CDR3 protein. The data contain about 700,000 distinct CDR3 sequences, approximately 15% of them singletons. The rearrangement links TRBV7-2 to TRBJ2-1, with a possible D match to TRBD1 (5 bases). The source of this sequence is a female donor in good health, serving as a healthy control. Material for sequencing was memory CD4+ T cells from blood. The CDR3 bases are TGTGCCAGCACTTCAGGGCCCTCGGTACTCAATGAGCAGTTCTTC. Translating gives CASTSGPSVLNEQFF.